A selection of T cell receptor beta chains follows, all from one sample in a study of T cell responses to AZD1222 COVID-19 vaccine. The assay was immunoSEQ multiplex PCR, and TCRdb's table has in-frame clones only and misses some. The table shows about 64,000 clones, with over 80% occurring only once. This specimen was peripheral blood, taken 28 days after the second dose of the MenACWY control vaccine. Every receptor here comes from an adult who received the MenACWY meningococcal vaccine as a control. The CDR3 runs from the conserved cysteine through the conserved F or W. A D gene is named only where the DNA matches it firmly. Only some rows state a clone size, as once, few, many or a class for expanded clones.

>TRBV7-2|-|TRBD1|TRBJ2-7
CASSFGTGPYEQYF
TGTGCCAGCAGCTTCGGGACAGGGCCCTACGAGCAGTACTTC
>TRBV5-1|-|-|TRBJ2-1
CASRARGDEQFF
TGCGCCAGCAGAGCCAGGGGGGATGAGCAGTTCTTC
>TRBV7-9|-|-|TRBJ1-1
CASSLSPRFYTEAFF
TGTGCCAGCAGCTTAAGTCCCAGGTTCTACACTGAAGCTTTCTTT
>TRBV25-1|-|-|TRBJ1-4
CASSDGAAEKLFF
TGTGCCAGCAGTGACGGGGCCGCAGAAAAACTGTTTTTT
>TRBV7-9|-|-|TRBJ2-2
CASSLAGGETGELFF
TGTGCCAGCAGCTTAGCAGGGGGAGAGACCGGGGAGCTGTTTTTT
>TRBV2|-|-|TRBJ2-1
CASSGMVAGNEQFF
TGTGCCAGCAGTGGAATGGTGGCCGGGAATGAGCAGTTCTTC
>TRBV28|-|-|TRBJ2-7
CASRGTPSSYEQYF
TGTGCCAGCAGAGGGACCCCGAGCTCCTACGAGCAGTACTTC
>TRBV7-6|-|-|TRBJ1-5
CASSPSQKNGPQHF
TGTGCCAGCAGCCCCTCGCAGAAGAATGGGCCCCAGCATTTT
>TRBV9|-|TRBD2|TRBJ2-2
CASSPGTSGGTGELFF
TGTGCCAGCAGCCCCGGGACTAGCGGAGGCACCGGGGAGCTGTTTTTT
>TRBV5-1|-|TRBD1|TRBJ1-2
CASSPGQGGLYGYTF
TGCGCCAGCAGCCCCGGACAGGGTGGCCTTTATGGCTACACCTTC
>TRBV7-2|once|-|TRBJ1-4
CASSLVAGATNEKLFF
TGTGCCAGCAGCTTAGTTGCGGGCGCAACTAATGAAAAACTGTTTTTT
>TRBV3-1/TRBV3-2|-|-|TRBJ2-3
CASSLGLVDTQYF
TGTGCCAGCAGCCTGGGACTCGTAGATACGCAGTATTTT
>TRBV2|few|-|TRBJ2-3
CASSELATQYF
TGTGCCAGCAGTGAATTAGCTACGCAGTATTTT
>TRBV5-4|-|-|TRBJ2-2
CASSGERARGTGELFF
TGTGCCAGCAGCGGGGAGAGGGCTAGGGGGACCGGGGAGCTGTTTTTT
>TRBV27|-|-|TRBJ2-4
CATGPGLDIQYF
TGTGCCACCGGCCCCGGCCTAGACATTCAGTACTTC
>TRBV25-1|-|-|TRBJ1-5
CASSDSDPQPQHF
TGTGCCAGCAGTGACTCCGATCCTCAGCCCCAGCATTTT
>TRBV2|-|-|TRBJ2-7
CATGGISYEQYF
TGTGCCACGGGCGGGATTTCCTACGAGCAGTACTTC
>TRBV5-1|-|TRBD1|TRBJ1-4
CASSGTGGRGEKLFF
TGCGCCAGCAGCGGGACAGGGGGCAGAGGTGAAAAACTGTTTTTT
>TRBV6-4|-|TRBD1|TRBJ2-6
CASSDWDRGRSGANVLTF
TGTGCCAGCAGTGATTGGGACAGGGGGCGGTCTGGGGCCAACGTCCTGACTTTC
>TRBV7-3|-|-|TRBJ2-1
CASSLMGGDQSVQFF
TGTGCCAGCAGCTTAATGGGGGGAGACCAATCAGTGCAGTTCTTC
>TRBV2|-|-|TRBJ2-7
CASGLGGFRLF
TGTGCCAGTGGGCTCGGAGGTTTCCGCTTGTTC
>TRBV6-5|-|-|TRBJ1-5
CASHRLSNQPQHF
TGTGCCAGCCATAGACTCAGCAATCAGCCCCAGCATTTT
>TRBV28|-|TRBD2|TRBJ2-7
CASSPIPGTITYEQYF
TGTGCCAGCAGTCCCATCCCCGGGACTATTACCTACGAGCAGTACTTC
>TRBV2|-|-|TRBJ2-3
CASRAGPPLTDTQYF
TGTGCCAGCCGAGCGGGCCCCCCTCTCACAGATACGCAGTATTTT
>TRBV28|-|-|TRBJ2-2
CASRGTSPGELFF
TGTGCCAGCAGGGGGACGTCCCCCGGGGAGCTGTTTTTT
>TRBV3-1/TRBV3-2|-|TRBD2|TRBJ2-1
CASRRAGGPQGNEQFF
TGTGCCAGCCGAAGAGCGGGGGGGCCCCAGGGGAATGAGCAGTTCTTC
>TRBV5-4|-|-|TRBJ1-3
CASSLEGPLSGNTIYF
TGTGCCAGCAGCTTGGAGGGGCCCCTCTCTGGAAACACCATATATTTT
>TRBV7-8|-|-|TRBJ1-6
CASSLRGPGDDNSPLHF
TGTGCCAGCAGCCTGAGGGGTCCGGGGGATGACAATTCACCCCTCCACTTT
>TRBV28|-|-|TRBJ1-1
CASRGGFTEAFF
TGTGCCAGCAGGGGGGGCTTCACTGAAGCTTTCTTT
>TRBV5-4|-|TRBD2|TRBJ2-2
CASSSHPTSGSTGELFF
TGTGCCAGCAGCTCGCACCCGACTAGCGGGAGTACCGGGGAGCTGTTTTTT
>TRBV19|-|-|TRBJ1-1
CASIAYLDTEAFF
TGTGCCAGTATCGCGTACCTGGACACTGAAGCTTTCTTT
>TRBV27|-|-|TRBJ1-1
CASSGLVGLNTEAFF
TGTGCCAGCAGTGGGCTGGTAGGTTTGAACACTGAAGCTTTCTTT
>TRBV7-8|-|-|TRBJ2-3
CASSPTRTDTQYF
TGTGCCAGCAGCCCAACCCGCACAGATACGCAGTATTTT
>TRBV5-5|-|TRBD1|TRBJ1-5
CASSPGTGQQPQHF
TGTGCCAGCAGCCCCGGGACAGGGCAACAGCCCCAGCATTTT
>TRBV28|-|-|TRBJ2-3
CASRAPGRHTQYF
TGTGCCAGCAGGGCCCCCGGGCGTCATACGCAGTATTTT
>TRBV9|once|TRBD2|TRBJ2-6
CASSVPSGTSDSGANVLTF
TGTGCCAGCAGCGTACCCTCGGGGACTAGCGATTCTGGGGCCAACGTCCTGACTTTC
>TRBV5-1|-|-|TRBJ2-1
CASKGGSSYNEQFF
TGCGCCAGCAAGGGGGGGAGCTCCTACAATGAGCAGTTCTTC
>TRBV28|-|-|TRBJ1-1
CASSSPGVQAFF
TGTGCCAGCAGCTCTCCAGGGGTTCAAGCTTTCTTT
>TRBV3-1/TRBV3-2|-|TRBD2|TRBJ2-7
CASSQETLAGGSSYEQYF
TGTGCCAGCAGCCAAGAAACCTTAGCGGGAGGGTCTTCCTACGAGCAGTACTTC
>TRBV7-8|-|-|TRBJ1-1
CASSLGPAWGMNTEAFF
TGTGCCAGCAGCTTAGGCCCAGCCTGGGGCATGAACACTGAAGCTTTCTTT
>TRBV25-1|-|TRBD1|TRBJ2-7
CASSRRDRGTEQYF
TGTGCCAGCAGTCGACGGGACAGGGGAACCGAGCAGTACTTC
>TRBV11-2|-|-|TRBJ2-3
CASSPDGWYDTQYF
TGTGCCAGCAGCCCGGACGGCTGGTACGACACGCAGTATTTT
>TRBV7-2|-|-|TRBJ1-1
CASSFGGGEAFF
TGTGCCAGCAGCTTTGGGGGAGGGGAAGCTTTCTTT
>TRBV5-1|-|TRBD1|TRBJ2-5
CASSSTGGQETQYF
TGCGCCAGCAGCTCGACAGGGGGACAAGAGACCCAGTACTTC
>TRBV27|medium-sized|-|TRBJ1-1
CASSTGGAVEAFF
TGTGCCAGCAGTACTGGGGGGGCAGTTGAAGCTTTCTTT
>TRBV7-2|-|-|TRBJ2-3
CASSLRTDTQYF
TGTGCCAGCAGCCTTCGCACAGATACGCAGTATTTT
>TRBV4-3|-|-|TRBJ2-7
CASSQSGRSYEQYF
TGCGCCAGCAGCCAGTCGGGACGGTCCTACGAGCAGTACTTC
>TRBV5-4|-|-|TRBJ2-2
CASSLGGTTGELFF
TGTGCCAGCAGCTTGGGGGGGACCACCGGGGAGCTGTTTTTT
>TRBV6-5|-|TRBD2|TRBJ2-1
CASEKGGRGNEQFF
TGTGCCAGCGAGAAGGGCGGGAGGGGCAATGAGCAGTTCTTC
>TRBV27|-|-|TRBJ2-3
CASSIPGADTQYF
TGTGCCAGCAGCATCCCTGGGGCAGATACGCAGTATTTT
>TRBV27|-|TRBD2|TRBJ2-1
CASSLALAGNEQFF
TGTGCCAGCAGTTTAGCCCTAGCGGGGAATGAGCAGTTCTTC
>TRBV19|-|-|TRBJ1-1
CASSISGRLNTEAFF
TGTGCCAGTAGTATTAGTGGACGGCTGAACACTGAAGCTTTCTTT
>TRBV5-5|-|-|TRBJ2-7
CASSLNGYEQYF
TGTGCCAGCAGCTTGAACGGCTACGAGCAGTACTTC
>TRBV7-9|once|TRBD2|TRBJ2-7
CASSLTSADEQYF
TGTGCCAGCAGCTTAACTAGCGCCGACGAGCAGTACTTC
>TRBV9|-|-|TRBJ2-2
CASSVKGEGNTGELFF
TGTGCCAGCAGCGTTAAGGGGGAGGGAAACACCGGGGAGCTGTTTTTT
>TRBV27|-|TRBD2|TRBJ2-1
CASRGTSGSSYNEQFF
TGTGCCAGCAGAGGGACTAGCGGGAGCTCCTACAATGAGCAGTTCTTC
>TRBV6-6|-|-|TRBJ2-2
CASSRTGTRGRYEELFF
TGTGCCAGCAGCCGAACAGGGACGCGGGGTCGGTACGAGGAGCTGTTTTTT
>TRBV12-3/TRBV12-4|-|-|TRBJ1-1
CASSTGRFTEAFF
TGTGCCAGCAGCACAGGTCGTTTCACTGAAGCTTTCTTT
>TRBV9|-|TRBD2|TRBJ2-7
CASSVRTSGMGEQYF
TGTGCCAGCAGCGTACGGACTAGCGGGATGGGTGAGCAGTACTTC
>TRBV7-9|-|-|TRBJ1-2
CASSFNRDGYTF
TGTGCCAGCAGCTTTAACAGGGATGGCTACACCTTC